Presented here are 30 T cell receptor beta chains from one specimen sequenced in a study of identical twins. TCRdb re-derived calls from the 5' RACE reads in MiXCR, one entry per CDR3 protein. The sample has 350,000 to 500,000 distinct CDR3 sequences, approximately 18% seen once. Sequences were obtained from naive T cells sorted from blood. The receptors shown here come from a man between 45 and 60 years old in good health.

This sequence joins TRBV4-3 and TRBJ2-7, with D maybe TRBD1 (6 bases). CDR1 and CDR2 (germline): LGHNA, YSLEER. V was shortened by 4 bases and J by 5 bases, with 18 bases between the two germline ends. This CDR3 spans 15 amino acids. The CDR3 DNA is TGCGCCAGCAGCCCGACCCCCAGGGGCATCAACGAGCAGTACTTC. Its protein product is CASSPTPRGINEQYF.

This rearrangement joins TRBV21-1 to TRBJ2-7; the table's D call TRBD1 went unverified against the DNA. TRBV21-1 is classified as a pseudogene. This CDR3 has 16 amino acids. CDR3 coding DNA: TGTGCCAGCAGAACAAACCCCCGCGGAGCAGGCTACGAGCAGTACTTC. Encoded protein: CASRTNPRGAGYEQYF.

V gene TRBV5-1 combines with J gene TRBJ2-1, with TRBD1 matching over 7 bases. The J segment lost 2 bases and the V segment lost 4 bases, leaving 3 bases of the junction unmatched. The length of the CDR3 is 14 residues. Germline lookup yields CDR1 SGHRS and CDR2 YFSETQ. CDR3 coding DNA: TGCGCCAGCAGCATCGGACAGGCCTACAATGAGCAGTTCTTC. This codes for CASSIGQAYNEQFF.

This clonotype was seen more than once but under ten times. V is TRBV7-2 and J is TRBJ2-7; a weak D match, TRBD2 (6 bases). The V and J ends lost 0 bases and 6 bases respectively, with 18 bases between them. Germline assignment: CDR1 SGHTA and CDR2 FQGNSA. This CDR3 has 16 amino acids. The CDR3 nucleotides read TGTGCCAGCAGCTTAGCGGGTACAATGACTAGTAGCGAGCAGTACTTC. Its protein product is CASSLAGTMTSSEQYF.

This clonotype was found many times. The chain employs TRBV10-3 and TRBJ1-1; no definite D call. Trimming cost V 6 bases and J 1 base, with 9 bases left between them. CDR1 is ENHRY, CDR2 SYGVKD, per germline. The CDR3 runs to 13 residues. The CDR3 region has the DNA TGTGCCATCAGGCCAACAGAGAACACTGAAGCTTTCTTT. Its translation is CAIRPTENTEAFF.

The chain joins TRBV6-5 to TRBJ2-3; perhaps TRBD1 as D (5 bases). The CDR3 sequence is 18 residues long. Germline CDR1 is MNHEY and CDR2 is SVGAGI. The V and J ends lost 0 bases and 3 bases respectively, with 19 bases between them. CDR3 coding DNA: TGTGCCAGCAGTTACTCGAGCCGAAGGCAGGGAACTACAGATACGCAGTATTTT. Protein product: CASSYSSRRQGTTDTQYF.

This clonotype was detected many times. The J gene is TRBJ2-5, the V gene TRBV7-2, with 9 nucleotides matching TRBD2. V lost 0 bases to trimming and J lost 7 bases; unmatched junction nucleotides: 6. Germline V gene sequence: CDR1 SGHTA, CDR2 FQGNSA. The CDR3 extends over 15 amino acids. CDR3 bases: TGTGCCAGCAGCTTAGCATCGGGAGCGGGGGGGACCCAGTACTTC. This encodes CASSLASGAGGTQYF.

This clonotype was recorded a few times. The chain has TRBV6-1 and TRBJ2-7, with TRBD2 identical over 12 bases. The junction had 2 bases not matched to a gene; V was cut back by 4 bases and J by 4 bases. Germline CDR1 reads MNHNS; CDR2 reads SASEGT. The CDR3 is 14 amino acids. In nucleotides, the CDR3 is TGTGCCAGCAGTGTTACTAGCGGGGGGTACGAGCAGTACTTC. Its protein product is CASSVTSGGYEQYF.

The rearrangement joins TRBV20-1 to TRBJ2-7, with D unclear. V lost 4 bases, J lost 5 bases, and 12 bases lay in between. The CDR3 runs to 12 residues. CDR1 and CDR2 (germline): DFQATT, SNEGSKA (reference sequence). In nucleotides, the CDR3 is TGCAGTGCTAAGCCGGTAATGAACGAGCAGTACTTC. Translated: CSAKPVMNEQYF.

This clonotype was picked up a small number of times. Here the CDR3 reads CSASDGTSGPQETQYF. CDR3 nucleotides: TGCAGTGCTAGTGATGGGACTAGCGGTCCGCAAGAGACCCAGTACTTC. V usage is TRBV20-1 and J usage is TRBJ2-5; 11 nucleotides line up with TRBD2. V lost 3 bases and J lost 2; bases outside the gene matches: 8. The CDR3 totals 16 residues. CDR1 and CDR2 from the germline V gene are DFQATT and SNEGSKA (reference sequence).

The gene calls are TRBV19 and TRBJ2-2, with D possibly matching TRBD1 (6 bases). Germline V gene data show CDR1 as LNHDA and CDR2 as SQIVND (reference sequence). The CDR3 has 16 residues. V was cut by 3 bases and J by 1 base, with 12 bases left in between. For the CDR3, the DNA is TGTGCCAGTAGTATGTCAGGGGTTGTGAACACCGGGGAGCTGTTTTTT. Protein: CASSMSGVVNTGELFF. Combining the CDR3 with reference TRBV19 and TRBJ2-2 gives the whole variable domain DGGITQSPKYLFRKEGQNVTLSCEQNLNHDAMYWYRQDPGQGLRLIYYSQIVNDFQKGDIAEGYSVSREKKESFPLTVTSAQKNPTAFYLCASSMSGVVNTGELFFGEGSRLTVL.

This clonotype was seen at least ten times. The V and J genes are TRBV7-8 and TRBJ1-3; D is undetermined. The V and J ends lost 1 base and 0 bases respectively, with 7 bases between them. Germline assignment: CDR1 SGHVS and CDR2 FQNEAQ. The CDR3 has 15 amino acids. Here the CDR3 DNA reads TGTGCCAGCAGCTTAGGGGGTTCCTCTGGAAACACCATATATTTT. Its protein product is CASSLGGSSGNTIYF.

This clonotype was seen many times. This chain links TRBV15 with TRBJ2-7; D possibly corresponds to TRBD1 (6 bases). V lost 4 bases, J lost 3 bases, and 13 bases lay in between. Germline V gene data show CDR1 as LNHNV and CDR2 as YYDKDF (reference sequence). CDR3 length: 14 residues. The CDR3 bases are TGTGCCACCAGCAAAGGGGGTGGGGTCTACGAGCAGTACTTC. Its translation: CATSKGGGVYEQYF.

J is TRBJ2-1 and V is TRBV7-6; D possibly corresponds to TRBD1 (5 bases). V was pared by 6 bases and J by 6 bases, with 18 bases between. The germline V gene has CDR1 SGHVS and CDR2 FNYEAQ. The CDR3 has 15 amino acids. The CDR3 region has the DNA TGTGCCAGCAGTAATCAGGGTCGGCTGATCAATGAGCAGTTCTTC. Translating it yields CASSNQGRLINEQFF. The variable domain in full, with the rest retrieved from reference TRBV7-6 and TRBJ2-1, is GAGVSQSPRYKVTKRGQDVALRCDPISGHVSLYWYRQALGQGPEFLTYFNYEAQQDKSGLPNDRFSAERPEGSISTLTIQRTEQRDSAMYRCASSNQGRLINEQFFGPGTRLTVL.

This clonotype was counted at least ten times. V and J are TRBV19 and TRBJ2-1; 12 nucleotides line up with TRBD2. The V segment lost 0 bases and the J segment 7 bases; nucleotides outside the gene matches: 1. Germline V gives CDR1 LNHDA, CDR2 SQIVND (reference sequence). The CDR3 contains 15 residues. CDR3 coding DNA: TGTGCCAGTAGTATAGATGGGACTAGCGGGAATGAGCAGTTCTTC. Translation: CASSIDGTSGNEQFF.

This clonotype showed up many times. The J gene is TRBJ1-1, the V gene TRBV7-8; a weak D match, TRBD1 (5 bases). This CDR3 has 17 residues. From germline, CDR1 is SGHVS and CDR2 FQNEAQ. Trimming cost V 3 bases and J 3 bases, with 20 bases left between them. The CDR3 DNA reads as TGTGCCAGCAGCTTGAACGATCGGGGGGTCAGGGACACTGAAGCTTTCTTT. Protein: CASSLNDRGVRDTEAFF.

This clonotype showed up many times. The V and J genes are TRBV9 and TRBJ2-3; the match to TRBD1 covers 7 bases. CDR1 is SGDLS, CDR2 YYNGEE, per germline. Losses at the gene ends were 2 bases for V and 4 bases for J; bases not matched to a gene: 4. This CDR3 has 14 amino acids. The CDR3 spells CASSVTGSPDTQYF. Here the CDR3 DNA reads TGTGCCAGCAGCGTGACAGGGAGCCCAGATACGCAGTATTTT.

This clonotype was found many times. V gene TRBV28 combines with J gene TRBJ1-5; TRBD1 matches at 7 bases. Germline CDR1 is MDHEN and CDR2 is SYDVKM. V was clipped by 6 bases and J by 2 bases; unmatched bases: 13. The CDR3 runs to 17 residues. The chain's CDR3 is CASRPDRAIRGNQPQHF. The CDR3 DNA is TGTGCCAGCAGACCAGACAGGGCTATAAGGGGCAATCAGCCCCAGCATTTT. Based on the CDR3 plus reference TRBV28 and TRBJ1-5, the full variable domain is DVKVTQSSRYLVKRTGEKVFLECVQDMDHENMFWYRQDPGLGLRLIYFSYDVKMKEKGDIPEGYSVSREKKERFSLILESASTNQTSMYLCASRPDRAIRGNQPQHFGDGTRLSIL.

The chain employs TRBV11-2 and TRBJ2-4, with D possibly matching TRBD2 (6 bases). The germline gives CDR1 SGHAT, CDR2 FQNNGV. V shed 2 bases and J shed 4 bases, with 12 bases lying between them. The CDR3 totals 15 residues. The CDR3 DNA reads TGTGCCAGCAGCTTACCCCTAGCGATTAAAAACATTCAGTACTTC. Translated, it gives CASSLPLAIKNIQYF.

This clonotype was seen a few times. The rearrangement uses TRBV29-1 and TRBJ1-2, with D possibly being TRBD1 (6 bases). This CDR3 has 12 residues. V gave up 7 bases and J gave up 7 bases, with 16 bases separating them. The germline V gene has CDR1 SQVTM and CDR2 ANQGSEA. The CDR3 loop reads CSAAAGVFGYTF. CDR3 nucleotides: TGCAGCGCTGCGGCAGGGGTATTTGGCTACACCTTC.

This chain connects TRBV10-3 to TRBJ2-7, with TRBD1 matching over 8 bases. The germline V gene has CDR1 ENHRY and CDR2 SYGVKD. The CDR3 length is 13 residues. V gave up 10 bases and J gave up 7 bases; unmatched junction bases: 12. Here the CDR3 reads CATHSDRAWEQYF. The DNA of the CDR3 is TGTGCCACCCACTCGGACAGGGCTTGGGAGCAGTACTTC.

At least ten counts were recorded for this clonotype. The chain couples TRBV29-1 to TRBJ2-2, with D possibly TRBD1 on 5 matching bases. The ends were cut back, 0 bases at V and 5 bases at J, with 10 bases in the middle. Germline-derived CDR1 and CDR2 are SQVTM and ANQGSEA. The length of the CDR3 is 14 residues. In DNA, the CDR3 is TGCAGCGTTGAAGAAGTTAGGGGAACCGGGGAGCTGTTTTTT. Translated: CSVEEVRGTGELFF.

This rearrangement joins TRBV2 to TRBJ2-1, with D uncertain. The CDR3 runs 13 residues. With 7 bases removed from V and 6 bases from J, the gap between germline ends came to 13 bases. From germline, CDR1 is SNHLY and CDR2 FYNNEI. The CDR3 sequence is CASTGLGSNEQFF. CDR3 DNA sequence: TGTGCCAGCACTGGTCTCGGATCCAATGAGCAGTTCTTC. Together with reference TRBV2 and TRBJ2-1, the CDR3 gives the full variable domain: EPEVTQTPSHQVTQMGQEVILRCVPISNHLYFYWYRQILGQKVEFLVSFYNNEISEKSEIFDDQFSVERPDGSNFTLKIRSTKLEDSAMYFCASTGLGSNEQFFGPGTRLTVL.

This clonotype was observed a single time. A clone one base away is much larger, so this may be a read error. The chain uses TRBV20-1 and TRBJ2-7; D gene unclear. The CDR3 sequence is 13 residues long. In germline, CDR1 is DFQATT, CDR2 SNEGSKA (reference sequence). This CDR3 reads CGAPYDRASEQYF. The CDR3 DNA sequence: TGCGGTGCTCCGTACGACCGGGCATCGGAGCAGTACTTC.

The CDR3 reads CSARDRMGPYSYNEQFF. CDR3 sequence (DNA): TGCAGTGCTAGAGATCGGATGGGACCTTACTCCTACAATGAGCAGTTCTTC. The gene calls are TRBV20-1 and TRBJ2-1; D is tentatively TRBD1 or TRBD2 (5 bases each). Trimming cost V 0 bases and J 0 bases, with 15 bases left between them. The CDR3 extends over 17 amino acids. Germline lookup yields CDR1 DFQATT and CDR2 SNEGSKA (reference sequence).

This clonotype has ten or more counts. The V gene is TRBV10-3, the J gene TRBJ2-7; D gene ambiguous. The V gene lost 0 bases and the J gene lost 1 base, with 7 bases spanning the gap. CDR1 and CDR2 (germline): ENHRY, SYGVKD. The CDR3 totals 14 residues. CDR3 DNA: TGTGCCATCAGTGAGTCATCGCAGTCCTACGAGCAGTACTTC. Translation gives CAISESSQSYEQYF.

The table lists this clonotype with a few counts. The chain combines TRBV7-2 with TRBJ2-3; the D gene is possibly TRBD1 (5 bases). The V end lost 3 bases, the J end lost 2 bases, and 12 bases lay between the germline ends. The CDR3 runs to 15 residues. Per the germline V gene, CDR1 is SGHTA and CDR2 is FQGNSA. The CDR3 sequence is CASSFQGAVTDTQYF. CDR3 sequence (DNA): TGTGCCAGCAGCTTCCAAGGGGCAGTCACAGATACGCAGTATTTT.

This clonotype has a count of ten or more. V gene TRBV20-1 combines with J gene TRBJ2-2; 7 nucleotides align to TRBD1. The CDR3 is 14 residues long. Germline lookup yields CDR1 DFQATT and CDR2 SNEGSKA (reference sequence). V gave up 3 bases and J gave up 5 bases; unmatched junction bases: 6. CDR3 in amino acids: CSASLRGPTGELFF. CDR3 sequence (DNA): TGCAGTGCTAGTCTGAGGGGGCCGACCGGGGAGCTGTTTTTT.

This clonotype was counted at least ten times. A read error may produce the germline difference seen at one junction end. CDR3 residues: CASSTRRSDRGLAKNIQYF. Written as DNA, the CDR3 is TGTGCTAGCAGCACACGCAGATCCGACAGGGGGTTAGCCAAAAACATTCAGTACTTC. The rearrangement uses TRBV7-7 and TRBJ2-4; 9 bases match TRBD1. This CDR3 comprises 19 residues. From germline, CDR1 is SSHAT and CDR2 FNYEAQ (reference sequence).

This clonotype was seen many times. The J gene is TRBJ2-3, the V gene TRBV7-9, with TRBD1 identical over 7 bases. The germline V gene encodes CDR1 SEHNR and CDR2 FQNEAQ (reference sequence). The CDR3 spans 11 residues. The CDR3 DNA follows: TGTGCGGGACAGTTCACAGATACGCAGTATTTT. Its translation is CAGQFTDTQYF.